The 27 T cell receptor beta chains presented below share a single source sample, sequenced in a study of T cell repertoires in cytomegalovirus infection. TCRdb processed the reads anew with MiXCR; each CDR3 protein has one entry. This sample has over 250,000 distinct CDR3 sequences; approximately 22% occur once, and the top ten carry approximately 19%. Antigens for these TCRs are unknown. Here the sequenced sample was cultured PBMCs, taken from culture after CMV antigen stimulation. The receptors originated from a human donor in good health (CMV status not recorded). Some clones in this sample may be carry-over from other donors' samples.

This clonotype was seen many times. This rearrangement joins TRBV7-8 to TRBJ2-5, with 8 positions matching TRBD2. Germline loops: CDR1 SGHVS, CDR2 FQNEAQ. The CDR3 contains 15 residues. The junction had 6 bases not matched to a gene; V was cut back by 5 bases and J by 1 base. The CDR3 reads CASSPVLAAQETQYF. CDR3 DNA: TGTGCCAGCAGCCCTGTACTAGCGGCCCAAGAGACCCAGTACTTC.

The chain combines TRBV10-3 with TRBJ2-1; 8 bases map to TRBD2. The CDR3 extends over 15 amino acids. The V gene end was trimmed by 3 bases and the J gene end by 3 bases; junction bases not matched to a gene: 4. Germline V CDR1 and CDR2: ENHRY, SYGVKD. The CDR3 nucleotides are TGTGCCATCAGTGAATTAGCGGGAAACTACAATGAGCAGTTCTTC. It codes for CAISELAGNYNEQFF.

This clonotype appeared many times. V and J are TRBV19 and TRBJ2-1; TRBD2 matches at 7 bases. Looked up from germline, CDR1 is LNHDA and CDR2 is SQIVND (reference sequence). There are 15 residues in the CDR3. V shed 3 bases and J 9 bases; nucleotides not matched to a gene: 11. CDR3 residues: CASSMQGLVLAEQFF. The CDR3 DNA reads TGTGCCAGTAGTATGCAAGGACTAGTACTCGCTGAGCAGTTCTTC.

This clonotype was found once. The chain links TRBV20-1 to TRBJ2-3, with 7 bases aligning to TRBD2. This CDR3 contains 17 residues. The ends lost 0 bases at V and 6 bases at J; junction bases unmatched: 15. CDR1 is DFQATT and CDR2 is SNEGSKA in the germline V gene (reference sequence). Written as DNA, the CDR3 is TGCAGTGCTAGAGATCCCGAAGGGCGGGAGAGCCGTGATACGCAGTATTTT. Its protein product is CSARDPEGRESRDTQYF.

This clonotype was observed many times. The chain recombines TRBV12-3 or TRBV12-4 with TRBJ1-5; D gene ambiguous. CDR3 size: 13 residues. The ends were cut back, 5 bases at V and 5 bases at J, with 10 bases in the middle. CDR3 loop: CASSALMDQPQHF. The CDR3 DNA reads as TGTGCCAGCAGTGCCCTAATGGATCAGCCCCAGCATTTT.

This chain connects TRBV24-1 to TRBJ2-3; D unresolved. The germline V and J ends were trimmed by 9 bases and 0 bases, with 15 bases remaining between them. The CDR3 sequence is 15 residues long. Per the germline V gene, CDR1 is KGHDR and CDR2 is SFDVKD. The CDR3 loop is CATSPPGRSTDTQYF. CDR3 sequence (DNA): TGTGCCACCTCGCCCCCTGGGCGGAGCACAGATACGCAGTATTTT.

V usage is TRBV11-3 and J usage is TRBJ1-2; D perhaps matches TRBD1 (5 bases). This CDR3 comprises 14 residues. The germline V and J ends were trimmed by 2 bases and 3 bases, with 10 bases remaining between them. Germline CDR1 SGHNT, CDR2 YENEEA. The CDR3 is CASSLPGKDYGYTF. The CDR3 nucleotides read TGTGCCAGCAGCTTACCAGGGAAGGACTATGGCTACACCTTC.

This clonotype was observed a handful of times. The chain combines TRBV24-1 with TRBJ2-1; D is ambiguous. The CDR3 covers 13 residues. Germline V gene lookup returns CDR1 KGHDR and CDR2 SFDVKD. Between the trimmed V and J ends, which lost 5 bases and 3 bases, there was a span of 7 bases. The CDR3 DNA is TGTGCCACCAGTGGAGTAAGCTACAATGAGCAGTTCTTC. Its translation: CATSGVSYNEQFF.

This clonotype was counted ten times or more. The rearrangement links TRBV7-9 to TRBJ2-4; 8 bases fit TRBD2. CDR1 and CDR2 (germline): SEHNR, FQNEAQ (reference sequence). The length of the CDR3 is 13 residues. J gave up 7 bases and V 6 bases, and 5 bases lay outside the gene matches. The DNA of the CDR3 is TGTGCCAGCAGGGGGGGACTAGGCAACATTCAGTACTTC. Its translation is CASRGGLGNIQYF.

This chain uses TRBV27 with TRBJ2-2; D might be TRBD2 (5 bases). The germline V gene has CDR1 MNHEY and CDR2 SMNVEV (reference sequence). The V end was cut by 8 bases, the J end by 7 bases, with 17 bases between. CDR3 length: 14 amino acids. The CDR3 sequence is CASGPGMDGGELFF. The DNA for the CDR3 is TGTGCCAGCGGTCCGGGGATGGACGGCGGGGAGCTGTTTTTT.

This clonotype was seen more than once but under ten times. The chain links TRBV2 to TRBJ2-1; the match to TRBD2 covers 11 bases. The CDR3 contains 15 residues. The germline gives CDR1 SNHLY, CDR2 FYNNEI. Trimming removed 6 bases from V and 9 bases from J; junction bases left unmatched: 10. For the CDR3, the DNA is TGTGCCAGCAGCATAACGACTAGCGGGAAGGCTGAGCAGTTCTTC. Translation: CASSITTSGKAEQFF.

This clonotype was counted between two and nine times. The J gene is TRBJ2-1, the V gene TRBV7-9; D is perhaps TRBD2 (6 bases). The V end lost 4 bases, the J end lost 4 bases, and 17 bases lay between the germline ends. Per the germline V gene, CDR1 is SEHNR and CDR2 is FQNEAQ (reference sequence). This CDR3 has 16 residues. The CDR3 DNA reads as TGTGCCAGCAGCTCGAGCGGGCGATGGGGGTACAATGAGCAGTTCTTC. Protein sequence: CASSSSGRWGYNEQFF.

This clonotype was counted only a few times. This chain joins TRBV12-3 or TRBV12-4 and TRBJ1-1; no definite D call. V dropped 6 bases and J dropped 3 bases, with 11 bases sitting between them. The CDR3 length is 13 residues. This CDR3 is CASSPFGDTEAFF. CDR3 nucleotide sequence: TGTGCCAGCAGCCCGTTTGGGGACACTGAAGCTTTCTTT.

V usage is TRBV20-1 and J usage is TRBJ1-3; D might be TRBD1 (6 bases). The germline V gene has CDR1 DFQATT and CDR2 SNEGSKA (reference sequence). The CDR3 runs 14 residues. Trimming stripped 7 bases from V and 2 bases from J, with 15 bases between. As DNA, the CDR3 is TGCAGTGTGTTCAGGGGATCACCTGGAAACACCATATATTTT. Translating gives CSVFRGSPGNTIYF.

This clonotype was counted between two and nine times. CDR3 nucleotides: TGTGCCAGCAGCCGACCCGGTAAGGATGAGCAGTTCTTC. Translating gives CASSRPGKDEQFF. The chain carries TRBV27 and TRBJ2-1; no clear D. The CDR3 has 13 residues. From germline, CDR1 is MNHEY and CDR2 SMNVEV (reference sequence). V lost 6 bases to trimming and J lost 8 bases, with 14 bases between them.

The chain links TRBV6-2 or TRBV6-3 to TRBJ1-5; D is undetermined. V was trimmed by 7 bases and J by 6 bases, leaving 13 bases between them. Germline lookup yields CDR1 MNHEY and CDR2 SVGEGT. This CDR3 has 13 residues. The CDR3 DNA reads TGTGCCAGCACCTGGACGCTTGGTCAGCCCCAGCATTTT. Protein sequence: CASTWTLGQPQHF.

This clonotype has a single count. This chain uses TRBV25-1 with TRBJ1-2, with TRBD1 as a possible D gene (6 bases). The germline V and J ends were trimmed by 0 bases and 4 bases, with 12 bases remaining between them. Germline V CDR1 and CDR2: MGHDK, SYGVNS. This CDR3 spans 15 amino acids. The chain's CDR3 is CASSEYGQSSYGYTF. In DNA, the CDR3 is TGTGCCAGCAGTGAATACGGACAGTCCAGCTATGGCTACACCTTC.

This clonotype was seen a handful of times. J is TRBJ1-2 and V is TRBV9, with 9 positions matching TRBD1. After removal of 0 bases from V and 4 bases from J, the junction contained 1 base not matched to a gene. CDR3 length: 14 residues. Germline CDR1 SGDLS, CDR2 YYNGEE. DNA for the CDR3: TGTGCCAGCAGCGTAGCGACAGGGGGCTATGGCTACACCTTC. Translated: CASSVATGGYGYTF.

This clonotype was counted at least ten times. The CDR3 bases are TGTGCCAGCAGCGCCGGGGGCAGTAAGACAGATACGCAGTATTTT. It encodes CASSAGGSKTDTQYF. J is TRBJ2-3 and V is TRBV7-2, with D perhaps given as TRBD1 or TRBD2 (6 bases each). Germline CDR1 reads SGHTA; CDR2 reads FQGNSA. The V gene lost 5 bases and the J gene lost 3 bases, with 15 bases spanning the gap. The CDR3 covers 15 residues.

This clonotype was found a few times. The chain carries TRBV19 and TRBJ2-1; 7 bases match TRBD2. The CDR3 totals 15 residues. Trimming removed 7 bases from V and 6 bases from J; junction bases left unmatched: 12. The germline V gene has CDR1 LNHDA and CDR2 SQIVND (reference sequence). The CDR3 spells CASTRGTGGLNEQFF. CDR3 DNA sequence: TGTGCCAGTACCCGAGGAACGGGAGGCCTCAATGAGCAGTTCTTC. Combining the CDR3 with reference TRBV19 and TRBJ2-1 gives the whole variable domain DGGITQSPKYLFRKEGQNVTLSCEQNLNHDAMYWYRQDPGQGLRLIYYSQIVNDFQKGDIAEGYSVSREKKESFPLTVTSAQKNPTAFYLCASTRGTGGLNEQFFGPGTRLTVL.

This clonotype was recorded many times. This rearrangement joins TRBV7-2 to TRBJ2-3; 9 nucleotides agree with TRBD1. CDR1 SGHTA and CDR2 FQGNSA come from the germline V gene. J lost 0 bases, V lost 5 bases, and 3 bases had no gene match. CDR3 length equals 15 residues. The chain's CDR3 is CASSKQGASTDTQYF. The CDR3 DNA reads as TGTGCCAGCAGCAAACAGGGGGCTAGCACAGATACGCAGTATTTT.

This clonotype was detected only a few times. This chain links TRBV28 with TRBJ2-7; 9 bases agree with TRBD1. Germline V gene sequence: CDR1 MDHEN, CDR2 SYDVKM. Trimming at V came to 8 bases and at J to 0 bases, leaving 8 bases not matched to a gene. CDR3 size: 15 residues. The CDR3 is CASLGQGRTSYEQYF. The CDR3 nucleotides are TGTGCCAGCCTGGGACAGGGACGGACCTCCTACGAGCAGTACTTC.

This clonotype occurred a few times. The chain couples TRBV7-3 to TRBJ2-2; D remains unclear. Per germline, CDR1 SGHTA and CDR2 FQGTGA. The CDR3 extends over 13 amino acids. V gave up 10 bases and J gave up 1 base, with 10 bases separating them. The CDR3 loop reads CAISVGNTGELFF. The CDR3 DNA sequence: TGTGCCATTTCAGTGGGGAACACCGGGGAGCTGTTTTTT.

CDR3 protein: CASSFGRGGNEKLFF. The DNA for the CDR3 is TGTGCCAGCAGCTTCGGCAGGGGGGGGAATGAAAAACTGTTTTTT. The chain carries TRBV7-4 and TRBJ1-4; 7 positions agree with TRBD1. CDR1 and CDR2 (germline): SGHVT, SQSDAQ. Trimming at V came to 3 bases and at J to 5 bases, leaving 6 bases not matched to a gene. CDR3 length: 15 amino acids.

This clonotype was found a few times. The genes are TRBV12-3 or TRBV12-4 and TRBJ1-2, with D tentatively TRBD1 (6 bases). Deletions cut 3 bases from V and 4 bases from J, with 12 bases between. The CDR3 is 14 amino acids. DNA of the CDR3: TGTGCCAGCAGTTTGGGGACATCGACCTATGGCTACACCTTC. The encoded protein is CASSLGTSTYGYTF.

The chain has TRBV7-9 and TRBJ2-1, with 9 positions matching TRBD2. CDR1 is SEHNR, CDR2 FQNEAQ, per germline (reference sequence). This CDR3 is 17 amino acids long. With 0 bases clipped from V and 4 bases from J, the junction kept 7 bases outside the gene matches. The CDR3 is CASSLAGLAGIYNEQFF. The CDR3 nucleotides are TGTGCCAGCAGCTTAGCGGGGCTAGCGGGAATATACAATGAGCAGTTCTTC.

The chain is built from TRBV24-1 and TRBJ2-3; D is unclear. V was trimmed by 2 bases and J by 3 bases, leaving 8 bases between them. CDR3 length: 14 residues. CDR1 and CDR2 (germline): KGHDR, SFDVKD. This CDR3 is CATSDSSRTDTQYF. Written as DNA, the CDR3 is TGTGCCACCAGTGATTCGTCCCGAACAGATACGCAGTATTTT.